This TCR beta chain was sequenced for a study of shared clonotypes between healthy human individuals. The wider study: Each donor's CD8 memory used one plate, CD8 naive two, each CD4 subset three.

As for this clone: Its antigen is unknown.

The naive CD8 fraction comprised CD45RO-negative cells positively selected for CCR7 and excluded terminally differentiated effector memory CD45RA+ cells. Per germline, CDR1 LNHDA and CDR2 SQIVND (reference sequence). The CDR3 has 11 amino acids. The authors split each subset's genomic DNA evenly across several immunoSEQ plates. Clones were read by immunoSEQ multiplex PCR, and TCRdb kept only the in-frame ones, dropping some. The table lists some 2.1 million clones, 85% to 95% of them singletons. Study conclusions and caveats: Having only a few donors restricted how much genetic and exposure-history diversity was captured.

The sequence was obtained from a young man in good health. Source material: naive CD8+ T cells sorted from blood. This chain connects TRBV19 to TRBJ2-5; D is perhaps TRBD1 or TRBD2 (5 bases each). DNA for the CDR3: TGTTCGAGCGGACAAGCCGAGACCCAGTACTTC. Translation: CSSGQAETQYF.